This T cell receptor beta chain was documented in a study of T cells after somatic rescue of genetic block. Produced via immunoSEQ multiplex PCR; TCRdb's table is partial and in-frame only. The repertoire includes 110,000 or so clones, approximately 90% of them detected once, and 1.4% sits in the top ten. The receptor comes from a woman aged 18-30 years. Sample: peripheral blood mononuclear cells (PBMCs).

The CDR3 DNA sequence: TGTGCCAGTAGTATGCGGGGGGGAAGAGAAGAGACCCAGTACTTC. The encoded protein is CASSMRGGREETQYF. The V gene is TRBV19, the J gene TRBJ2-5, with 9 nucleotides matching TRBD2. CDR3 size: 15 residues. Germline V lookup: CDR1 LNHDA, CDR2 SQIVND (reference sequence). V lost 3 bases to trimming and J lost 3 bases; unmatched junction nucleotides: 5.